The present T cell receptor (beta chain) was sequenced within a study of blood T cell repertoires in COVID-19. This CDR3 spans 15 amino acids. The germline V gene has CDR1 SGDLS and CDR2 YYNGEE. V dropped 4 bases and J dropped 2; count of bases not matched to a gene: 7. Only in-frame clones appear in the TCRdb table, and some are missing; sequencing was by immunoSEQ multiplex PCR. This sample carries 150,000 to 250,000 clones, about 85% of them seen once, and the ten largest clones take approximately 2.1%. The sequenced sample was PBMCs or T cells enriched from blood (not recorded which). V and J are TRBV9 and TRBJ2-7; 9 bases agree with TRBD1. The clonotype originates from a young woman who had recovered from COVID-19. The CDR3 sequence: CASSTGTGLTYEQYF. CDR3 nucleotide sequence: TGTGCCAGCAGCACAGGGACAGGGCTCACCTACGAGCAGTACTTC. The whole variable domain, filled in from reference TRBV9 and TRBJ2-7, reads DSGVTQTPKHLITATGQRVTLRCSPRSGDLSVYWYQQSLDQGLQFLIQYYNGEERAKGNILERFSAQQFPDLHSELNLSSLELGDSALYFCASSTGTGLTYEQYFGPGTRLTVT.